The 29 T cell receptor beta chains below come from one sample, sequenced in a study of Ad26.COV2.S vaccination and SARS-CoV-2 variants. Assay used: immunoSEQ multiplex PCR; TCRdb lists only in-frame clones, some missing. The profile shows 300,000 to 450,000 clones, 90% to 95% of them singletons. The specimen was peripheral blood, collected after recovery from COVID-19. All receptors derive from a human donor who had recovered from COVID-19.

The rearrangement uses TRBV19 and TRBJ1-1; possible D gene TRBD1, 5 bases. From germline, CDR1 is LNHDA and CDR2 SQIVND (reference sequence). Trimming took 3 bases from V and 1 from J, leaving 12 bases between them. The CDR3 consists of 15 residues. CDR3 loop: CASSIQGGQNTEAFF. The CDR3, as DNA: TGTGCCAGTAGTATCCAGGGAGGTCAGAACACTGAAGCTTTCTTT.

This chain connects TRBV2 to TRBJ2-5; possibly TRBD1 for D (8 bases). Germline CDR1 SNHLY, CDR2 FYNNEI. The V end lost 4 bases, the J end lost 5 bases, and 17 bases lay between the germline ends. The CDR3 runs 15 residues. The CDR3 nucleotides read TGTGCCAGCAGTGGCCGGACAGGGCGGGGGGAGACCCAGTACTTC. Encoded protein: CASSGRTGRGETQYF.

The rearrangement joins TRBV5-1 to TRBJ1-1; a weak D match, TRBD1 (5 bases). This CDR3 has 13 residues. The germline V gene encodes CDR1 SGHRS and CDR2 YFSETQ. Between the trimmed V and J ends, which lost 3 bases and 4 bases, there was a span of 10 bases. CDR3 sequence (DNA): TGCGCCAGCAGCTCAGGGTTAGGCACTGAAGCTTTCTTT. The encoded protein is CASSSGLGTEAFF.

This clone was seen once. This chain uses TRBV7-2 with TRBJ1-6, with TRBD1 identical over 7 bases. CDR3 length equals 16 residues. CDR1 is SGHTA, CDR2 FQGNSA, per germline. V lost 5 bases, J lost 7 bases, and 11 bases stayed unmatched. The CDR3 sequence is CASSKSLPTGNSPLHF. The CDR3 DNA reads TGTGCCAGCAGCAAGTCCTTACCGACAGGGAATTCACCCCTCCACTTT. Using reference TRBV7-2 and TRBJ1-6 for the parts outside the CDR3, the full variable domain is GAGVSQSPSNKVTEKGKDVELRCDPISGHTALYWYRQSLGQGLEFLIYFQGNSAPDKSGLPSDRFSAERTGGSVSTLTIQRTQQEDSAVYLCASSKSLPTGNSPLHFGNGTRLTVT.

The chain carries TRBV24-1 and TRBJ1-2; TRBD1 aligns across 7 bases. V lost 1 base to trimming and J lost 7 bases; unmatched junction nucleotides: 2. The CDR3 has 13 amino acids. The germline CDR1 and CDR2 sequences are KGHDR and SFDVKD. DNA of the CDR3: TGTGCCACCAGTGATTTCACAGGGGCTGGCTACACCTTC. Translating gives CATSDFTGAGYTF.

CDR3 protein: CASSSGPSSYEQYF. Written as DNA, the CDR3 is TGCGCCAGCAGCTCGGGCCCAAGCTCCTACGAGCAGTACTTC. V usage is TRBV5-1 and J usage is TRBJ2-7; D is ambiguous. Germline V lookup: CDR1 SGHRS, CDR2 YFSETQ. The CDR3 contains 14 residues. V dropped 3 bases and J dropped 0 bases, with 10 bases sitting between them. The variable domain in full, completed from reference TRBV5-1 and TRBJ2-7, reads KAGVTQTPRYLIKTRGQQVTLSCSPISGHRSVSWYQQTPGQGLQFLFEYFSETQRNKGNFPGRFSGRQFSNSRSEMNVSTLELGDSALYLCASSSGPSSYEQYFGPGTRLTVT.

This clone was recorded once. The rearrangement links TRBV18 to TRBJ1-1, with 7 positions matching TRBD1. J gave up 0 bases and V 4 bases, and 5 bases lay outside the gene matches. The CDR3 is 15 residues long. CDR1 and CDR2 (germline): KGHSH, LQKENI. CDR3 protein: CASSLRTGLNTEAFF. The CDR3 bases are TGTGCCAGCTCACTTCGGACAGGTCTGAACACTGAAGCTTTCTTT.

The chain carries TRBV7-8 and TRBJ2-5; 12 bases map to TRBD1. Germline values: CDR1 SGHVS, CDR2 FQNEAQ. The CDR3 is made up of 17 amino acids. V lost 1 base, J lost 4 bases, and 7 bases stayed unmatched. The CDR3 loop reads CASSLGHPGQGAETQYF. CDR3 coding DNA: TGTGCCAGCAGCTTAGGACACCCGGGACAGGGGGCAGAGACCCAGTACTTC. Filled out from reference TRBV7-8 and TRBJ2-5, the complete variable domain reads GAGVSQSPRYKVAKRGQDVALRCDPISGHVSLFWYQQALGQGPEFLTYFQNEAQLDKSGLPSDRFFAERPEGSVSTLKIQRTQQEDSAVYLCASSLGHPGQGAETQYFGPGTRLLVL.

About this clone: Germline is not matched at one junction end, which may reflect a read error. This sequence joins TRBV6-1 and TRBJ1-5; unclear D gene. Per the germline V gene, CDR1 is MNHNS and CDR2 is SASEGT. CDR3 size: 13 residues. The CDR3 nucleotides are TGTGCCAGCAGTGAAGGGCGGGCGCAGCTCCAGCATTTT. This sequence encodes CASSEGRAQLQHF.

This clone was seen only once. V gene TRBV11-2 combines with J gene TRBJ1-2; D not certain. CDR1 is SGHAT, CDR2 FQNNGV, per germline. The V and J ends lost 2 bases and 6 bases respectively, with 4 bases between them. The CDR3 runs to 11 residues. For the CDR3, the DNA is TGTGCCAGCAGCTTATTAGATGGCTACACCTTC. It encodes CASSLLDGYTF.

The chain employs TRBV4-3 and TRBJ2-2; no clear D. Trimming took off 6 bases at V and 6 bases at J, with 11 bases between the two ends. The CDR3 sequence is 13 residues long. Germline CDR1 reads LGHNA; CDR2 reads YSLEER. CDR3 nucleotides: TGCGCCAGCAGTACCCTACTATCCGGGGAGCTGTTTTTT. It is translated as CASSTLLSGELFF.

The V call is TRBV11-2, the J call TRBJ1-1, with D hard to call. Germline CDR1 reads SGHAT; CDR2 reads FQNNGV. The CDR3 length is 13 residues. Trimming shortened V by 7 bases and J by 0 bases, and 9 bases separated the two germline ends. The chain's CDR3 is CASTATLNTEAFF. Here the CDR3 DNA reads TGTGCCAGCACCGCGACACTGAACACTGAAGCTTTCTTT. Supplemented by reference TRBV11-2 and TRBJ1-1, the full variable domain reads EAGVAQSPRYKIIEKRQSVAFWCNPISGHATLYWYQQILGQGPKLLIQFQNNGVVDDSQLPKDRFSAERLKGVDSTLKIQPAKLEDSAVYLCASTATLNTEAFFGQGTRLTVV.

The chain carries TRBV3-1 (or the pseudogene TRBV3-2) and TRBJ1-2, with 7 bases identical to TRBD1. Trimming cost V 1 base and J 4 bases; bases outside gene matches: 12. Germline loops: CDR1 LGHDT, CDR2 YNNKEL (reference sequence). CDR3 length: 17 amino acids. Here the CDR3 DNA reads TGTGCCAGCAGCCAAGCTGCCCGGGACAGCAGGGCCTATGGCTACACCTTC. This encodes CASSQAARDSRAYGYTF.

The rearrangement links TRBV29-1 to TRBJ1-1; D remains unclear. V was clipped by 6 bases and J by 1 base, with 9 bases between them. This CDR3 has 12 residues. CDR1 and CDR2 (germline): SQVTM, ANQGSEA. CDR3 coding DNA: TGCAGCGTATCTAATACGAACACTGAAGCTTTCTTT. The encoded protein is CSVSNTNTEAFF. Looking up the rest from reference TRBV29-1 and TRBJ1-1 gives the full variable domain: SAVISQKPSRDICQRGTSLTIQCQVDSQVTMMFWYRQQPGQSLTLIATANQGSEATYESGFVIDKFPISRPNLTFSTLTVSNMSPEDSSIYLCSVSNTNTEAFFGQGTRLTVV.

The chain combines TRBV6-2 or TRBV6-3 with TRBJ1-1; 11 nucleotides match TRBD1. Germline CDR1 MNHEY, CDR2 SVGEGT. The CDR3 totals 15 residues. The junction had 7 bases not matched to a gene; V was cut back by 5 bases and J by 5 bases. The chain's CDR3 is CASSLRTGGLTEAFF. The CDR3 coding sequence is TGTGCCAGCAGTCTCCGGACAGGGGGCCTAACTGAAGCTTTCTTT.

The V call is TRBV25-1, the J call TRBJ1-2; weak D call: TRBD1 (6 bases). The germline CDR1 and CDR2 sequences are MGHDK and SYGVNS. CDR3 size: 17 residues. V gave up 4 bases and J gave up 2 bases, with 20 bases separating them. The CDR3 nucleotides read TGTGCCAGCAGTGCCCCGGGACAAGGATACACCAACTATGGCTACACCTTC. Protein sequence: CASSAPGQGYTNYGYTF.

For the CDR3, the DNA is TGTGCCAGCAGTGAAGCGCAGGCAGCAGGAAACACCATATATTTT. Amino acids: CASSEAQAAGNTIYF. The chain combines TRBV2 with TRBJ1-3; D gene unclear. The CDR3 loop spans 15 amino acids. V was cut by 0 bases and J by 4 bases, with 10 bases left in between. CDR1 and CDR2 from the germline V gene are SNHLY and FYNNEI. The whole variable domain, filled in from reference TRBV2 and TRBJ1-3, reads EPEVTQTPSHQVTQMGQEVILRCVPISNHLYFYWYRQILGQKVEFLVSFYNNEISEKSEIFDDQFSVERPDGSNFTLKIRSTKLEDSAMYFCASSEAQAAGNTIYFGEGSWLTVV.

This rearrangement joins TRBV6-5 to TRBJ2-3; 8 nucleotides match TRBD2. V lost 4 bases, J lost 6 bases, and 12 bases stayed unmatched. The CDR3 totals 16 residues. Germline CDR1 MNHEY, CDR2 SVGAGI. This chain's CDR3 is CASSSPRGGEKDTQYF. CDR3 in DNA: TGTGCCAGCAGTTCGCCCCGGGGGGGCGAAAAGGATACGCAGTATTTT.

V gene TRBV2 combines with J gene TRBJ2-7; weak D call: TRBD2 (6 bases). In germline, CDR1 is SNHLY, CDR2 FYNNEI. The CDR3 has 16 amino acids. With 6 bases removed from V and 3 bases from J, the gap between germline ends came to 21 bases. The chain's CDR3 is CASRVGRTLLSYEQYF. CDR3 in DNA: TGTGCCAGCAGGGTTGGGAGGACTCTACTTAGCTACGAGCAGTACTTC.

CDR3 coding DNA: TGTGCCAGCAGCTTGGGTGTAACAGAATTCCACTATGGCTACACCTTC. It specifies CASSLGVTEFHYGYTF. V gene TRBV5-4 combines with J gene TRBJ1-2; D is ambiguous. The CDR3 consists of 16 residues. The V gene lost 0 bases and the J gene lost 3 bases, with 15 bases spanning the gap. Germline V gene lookup returns CDR1 SGHNT and CDR2 YYREEE (reference sequence).

This chain uses TRBV6-5 with TRBJ1-4; 10 bases fit TRBD1. J gave up 8 bases and V 8 bases, and 5 bases lay outside the gene matches. Germline CDR1 reads MNHEY; CDR2 reads SVGAGI. This CDR3 contains 13 residues. This CDR3 is CASGQGVGEKLFF. The CDR3 DNA reads as TGTGCCAGCGGACAGGGGGTCGGGGAAAAACTGTTTTTT.

J is TRBJ2-7 and V is TRBV24-1, with D perhaps matching TRBD1 (5 bases). The V and J ends lost 7 bases and 3 bases respectively, with 15 bases between them. Germline-derived CDR1 and CDR2 are KGHDR and SFDVKD. The CDR3 runs to 14 residues. CDR3 loop: CATRQGAPVYEQYF. CDR3 coding DNA: TGTGCCACCAGGCAAGGGGCCCCAGTCTACGAGCAGTACTTC.

CDR3 in DNA: TGTGCCAGCCTTGGTAACGCCTACGAGCAGTACTTC. Protein: CASLGNAYEQYF. The chain carries TRBV2 and TRBJ2-7; D unresolved. The length of the CDR3 is 12 residues. Trimming took 8 bases from V and 2 from J, leaving 10 bases between them. The germline V gene has CDR1 SNHLY and CDR2 FYNNEI.

This sequence joins TRBV6-5 and TRBJ2-1, with 8 bases lining up with TRBD1. The CDR3 has 13 amino acids. V shed 7 bases and J 7 bases; nucleotides not matched to a gene: 6. CDR1 MNHEY and CDR2 SVGAGI come from the germline V gene. This chain's CDR3 is CASTRTGGNEQFF. The CDR3, as DNA: TGTGCCAGCACCCGTACAGGGGGGAATGAGCAGTTCTTC.

Only one count was recorded for this clone. V gene TRBV19 combines with J gene TRBJ2-3; D unresolved. Germline CDR1 is LNHDA and CDR2 is SQIVND (reference sequence). The CDR3 length is 15 residues. V lost 3 bases and J 0 bases, leaving 10 bases between the germline ends. The CDR3 sequence is CASSISSVSTDTQYF. Written as DNA, the CDR3 is TGTGCCAGTAGTATCTCCAGCGTGAGCACAGATACGCAGTATTTT.

This clone occurred once. The CDR3 DNA follows: TGCAGCGTTGTGGAAGGGCCAGATACGCAGTATTTT. Translation gives CSVVEGPDTQYF. The chain carries TRBV29-1 and TRBJ2-3; no firm D call. The CDR3 totals 12 residues. Germline V gene sequence: CDR1 SQVTM, CDR2 ANQGSEA. Trimming left V 4 bases short and J 4 bases short, with 9 bases between.

The rearrangement joins TRBV15 to TRBJ1-5; D may be TRBD1 (6 bases). The V end was cut by 0 bases, the J end by 1 base, with 7 bases between. The CDR3 extends over 15 amino acids. CDR1 is LNHNV and CDR2 is YYDKDF in the germline V gene (reference sequence). The CDR3 DNA reads as TGTGCCACCAGCAGAGATAGGGGGAGCAATCAGCCCCAGCATTTT. It translates to CATSRDRGSNQPQHF.

The chain combines TRBV4-2 with TRBJ2-7; the D gene is possibly TRBD1 (6 bases). Trimming took 0 bases from V and 2 from J, leaving 11 bases between them. This CDR3 contains 15 residues. CDR1 is LGHNA, CDR2 YNFKEQ, per germline. The DNA of the CDR3 is TGTGCCAGCAGCCAAGATCTGACAGGCCCCTACGAGCAGTACTTC. Protein: CASSQDLTGPYEQYF.

The chain joins TRBV25-1 to TRBJ1-2; a possible D gene is TRBD1 (6 bases). This CDR3 comprises 14 residues. CDR1 is MGHDK, CDR2 SYGVNS, per germline. Trimming took off 3 bases at V and 4 bases at J, with 12 bases between the two ends. In DNA, the CDR3 is TGTGCCAGCAGTGAGGTAGGGGGTGTCTATGGCTACACCTTC. As protein: CASSEVGGVYGYTF.